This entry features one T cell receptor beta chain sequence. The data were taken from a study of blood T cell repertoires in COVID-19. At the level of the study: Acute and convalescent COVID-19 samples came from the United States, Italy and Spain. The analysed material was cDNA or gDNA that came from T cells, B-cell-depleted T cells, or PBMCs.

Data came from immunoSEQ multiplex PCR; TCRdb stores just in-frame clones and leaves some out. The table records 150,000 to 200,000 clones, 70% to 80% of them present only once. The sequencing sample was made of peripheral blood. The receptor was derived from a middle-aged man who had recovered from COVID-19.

The DNA of the CDR3 is TGTGCCAGCAGTAGACAGGGGTTGAACACTGAAGCTTTCTTT. It yields the protein CASSRQGLNTEAFF. This chain joins TRBV6-5 and TRBJ1-1, with 8 positions matching TRBD1. Per germline, CDR1 MNHEY and CDR2 SVGAGI. This CDR3 has 14 amino acids. V trimming: 5 bases; J trimming: 0 bases; junction bases outside the gene matches: 2.